Listed here are 15 T cell receptor beta chains from one sample, sequenced in a study of regulatory T cells in long-lasting Graves disease. Specified time point: persistent/refractory GD, antithyroid drugs over 5 years with positive TRAb. There was RNA extracted from PBMCs, and the TCR library was made from it. Investigators prepared the TCR beta libraries by applying iRepertoire HTBI primers and Arm-PCR of CDR3 regions. Using its own MiXCR run on the multiplex PCR reads, TCRdb lists one record per CDR3 protein. Among 400,000 to 450,000 distinct CDR3 sequences listed, around 22% were seen once. Sequences were derived from peripheral blood mononuclear cells (PBMCs), sampled when the disease was refractory, from a patient treated with antithyroid drugs. Receptor source: a female donor with Graves disease.

The chain employs TRBV20-1 and TRBJ2-7, with a possible D match to TRBD1 (5 bases). CDR1 is DFQATT, CDR2 SNEGSKA, per germline (reference sequence). CDR3 length: 16 residues. V lost 6 bases and J 0 bases, leaving 21 bases between the germline ends. The CDR3 protein is CSAMGNRKRFSYEQYF. The CDR3 nucleotides are TGCAGTGCCATGGGGAACAGGAAACGATTCTCCTACGAGCAGTACTTC.

This clonotype was recorded at least ten times. The V gene is TRBV5-1, the J gene TRBJ2-7; TRBD2 aligns across 7 bases. After removal of 0 bases from V and 4 bases from J, the junction contained 4 bases not matched to a gene. CDR3 length: 14 amino acids. Germline V gives CDR1 SGHRS, CDR2 YFSETQ. CDR3 sequence reads: CASSLASGNYEQYF. The CDR3 nucleotides read TGCGCCAGCAGCTTGGCCAGCGGGAATTACGAGCAGTACTTC.

This clonotype was counted many times. The rearrangement links TRBV11-2 to TRBJ1-4; D possibly corresponds to TRBD1 (5 bases). The CDR3 has 14 amino acids. Germline V lookup: CDR1 SGHAT, CDR2 FQNNGV. Trimming stripped 1 base from V and 7 bases from J, with 10 bases between. Written as DNA, the CDR3 is TGTGCCAGCAGCTTAGGGGTCAGGGCTGAAAAACTGTTTTTT. Translated: CASSLGVRAEKLFF. The entire variable domain, with the rest obtained from reference TRBV11-2 and TRBJ1-4, is as follows: EAGVAQSPRYKIIEKRQSVAFWCNPISGHATLYWYQQILGQGPKLLIQFQNNGVVDDSQLPKDRFSAERLKGVDSTLKIQPAKLEDSAVYLCASSLGVRAEKLFFGSGTQLSVL.

The chain combines TRBV18 with TRBJ2-2; D is unresolved. This CDR3 is built from 16 residues. The germline V gene has CDR1 KGHSH and CDR2 LQKENI. Trimming left V 1 base short and J 5 bases short, with 14 bases between. Written as DNA, the CDR3 is TGTGCCAGCTCACCACTTGAGGCACAGCCGACCGGGGAGCTGTTTTTT. Protein product: CASSPLEAQPTGELFF.

CDR3 nucleotides: TGTGCCTGGAGTGTAGTTCGGGGGCATACTGAAGCTTTCTTT. Translation gives CAWSVVRGHTEAFF. The gene calls are TRBV30 and TRBJ1-1; D might be TRBD1 (6 bases). The CDR3 sequence is 14 residues long. V shed 0 bases and J shed 5 bases, with 13 bases lying between them. Germline CDR1 is GTSNPN and CDR2 is SVGIG (reference sequence).

This clonotype showed up many times. The chain links TRBV2 to TRBJ2-7, with D possibly being TRBD2 (5 bases). The CDR3 consists of 12 residues. Germline CDR1 is SNHLY and CDR2 is FYNNEI. V was cut by 8 bases and J by 1 base, with 9 bases left in between. The CDR3 region has the DNA TGTGCCAGCGTCGAGCGGTCCTACGAGCAGTACTTC. It encodes CASVERSYEQYF. Full variable domain (outside the CDR3, taken from reference TRBV2 and TRBJ2-7): EPEVTQTPSHQVTQMGQEVILRCVPISNHLYFYWYRQILGQKVEFLVSFYNNEISEKSEIFDDQFSVERPDGSNFTLKIRSTKLEDSAMYFCASVERSYEQYFGPGTRLTVT.

In its sample, this clonotype was seen many times. The chain joins TRBV2 to TRBJ2-7; possible D gene TRBD2, 6 bases. Germline CDR1 is SNHLY and CDR2 is FYNNEI. The ends were cut back, 1 base at V and 1 base at J, with 8 bases in the middle. The CDR3 has 14 amino acids. The DNA for the CDR3 is TGTGCCAGCAGTGAAGGGGGGGAGTCCTACGAGCAGTACTTC. Residues: CASSEGGESYEQYF.

In its sample, this clonotype was seen a few times. This sequence joins TRBV20-1 and TRBJ2-5, with no clear D. The length of the CDR3 is 15 residues. V lost 5 bases, J lost 3 bases, and 19 bases lay in between. Germline CDR1 and CDR2: DFQATT and SNEGSKA (reference sequence). The CDR3 spells CSAPPSLQSKETQYF. The CDR3 DNA follows: TGCAGTGCTCCCCCCTCACTCCAAAGCAAAGAGACCCAGTACTTC.

The chain has TRBV5-6 and TRBJ1-4; D is ambiguous. With 0 bases removed from V and 0 bases from J, the gap between germline ends came to 15 bases. The CDR3 totals 18 residues. Looked up from germline, CDR1 is SGHDT and CDR2 is YYEEEE. For the CDR3, the DNA is TGTGCCAGCAGCTTGGGAGGGCCGACCTTCCCAACTAATGAAAAACTGTTTTTT. This translates into CASSLGGPTFPTNEKLFF.

In this sample, this clonotype turned up many times. One junction end disagrees with the germline gene, perhaps due to a read error. The genes are TRBV2 and TRBJ2-7; the D gene could be TRBD1 or TRBD2 (5 bases each). This CDR3 has 14 residues. CDR1 SNHLY and CDR2 FYNNEI come from the germline V gene. CDR3 DNA: TGTGCCAGCATTCTACCGGGACCTCCCTACGAGCTGTACTTC. Its protein is CASILPGPPYELYF.

This clonotype was seen repeatedly, ten times or more. The chain joins TRBV28 to TRBJ1-1, with D maybe TRBD1 (5 bases). Per germline, CDR1 MDHEN and CDR2 SYDVKM. The ends were cut back, 8 bases at V and 0 bases at J, with 7 bases in the middle. The CDR3 spans 12 residues. CDR3 sequence reads: CASDSMNTEAFF. CDR3 DNA: TGTGCCAGCGACAGCATGAACACTGAAGCTTTCTTT.

On this clonotype itself: A much bigger clone sits one base away, suggesting this may be a read error. The CDR3 end shows no conserved phenylalanine or tryptophan, and so a read error is likely. V usage is TRBV10-3 and J usage is TRBJ2-7, with 8 positions matching TRBD1. J was trimmed by 3 bases and V by 0 bases; bases with no gene match: 1. This CDR3 contains 14 residues. Per the germline V gene, CDR1 is ENHRY and CDR2 is SYGVKD. DNA of the CDR3: TGTGCCATCAGTGAGTCGACAGGGGTCTACGAGCAGTACTCC. Translated: CAISESTGVYEQYS.

Of note for this clonotype: It may be a read error: a sequence one base away is much more abundant. V usage is TRBV2 and J usage is TRBJ2-7; a possible D gene is TRBD2 (6 bases). Trimming pared 6 bases from V and 1 base from J, leaving 16 bases between. This CDR3 comprises 15 residues. CDR1 is SNHLY, CDR2 FYNNEI, per germline. CDR3 sequence reads: CASSPISGLSYEQYF. The CDR3 DNA follows: TGTGCCAGCAGCCCAATAAGCGGGTTGTCCTACGAGCAGTACTTC.

This clonotype was observed a few times. The DNA for the CDR3 is TGTGCCAGCAGTCCACCTGGGCTATTCGAGCAGTACTTC. Protein: CASSPPGLFEQYF. The chain joins TRBV6-2 or TRBV6-3 to TRBJ2-7; D is unclear. Germline loops: CDR1 MNHEY, CDR2 SVGEGT. Trimming removed 5 bases from V and 6 bases from J, with 14 bases in between. The CDR3 is 13 residues long.

The chain carries TRBV4-1 and TRBJ1-1; 7 bases are shared with TRBD1. Germline CDR1 MGHRA, CDR2 YSYEKL. The CDR3 has 16 amino acids. The trim removed 2 bases at V and 2 bases at J, leaving 8 bases unmatched. The CDR3 here is CASSQPDRVGNTEAFF. CDR3 coding DNA: TGCGCCAGCAGCCAACCCGACAGGGTCGGAAACACTGAAGCTTTCTTT.